The clone carrying this TCR beta chain was seen at least ten times. What it binds is unknown. V lost 4 bases, J lost 0 bases, and 3 bases stayed unmatched. CDR1 and CDR2 from the germline V gene are KGHDR and SFDVKD. CDR3 length: 15 amino acids. TCRdb reanalysed the 5' RACE reads using MiXCR and keeps one entry per CDR3 protein. In the table there are 400,000 or so distinct CDR3 sequences, about 9% of which are singletons. This specimen comes from a study of identical twins. Study-wide points: Sequences that were beta out-of-frame showed weaker excess twin sharing.

This TCR was recovered from a woman between 45 and 60 years old in good health. Sequenced input: naive T cells sorted from blood. The rearrangement uses TRBV24-1 and TRBJ2-3, with TRBD1 identical over 7 bases. CDR3 in DNA: TGTGCCACCAGTGAAGACAGGGTGAGCACAGATACGCAGTATTTT. Its protein product is CATSEDRVSTDTQYF.